What follows is one T cell receptor beta chain and its context. Antigen: not known. CDR3 length equals 15 residues. Germline V gene data show CDR1 as SGHDT and CDR2 as YYEEEE. V lost 1 base and J 8 bases, leaving 15 bases between the germline ends. Nashville, Tennessee was home to all donors, each a Caucasian adult. This sample was taken from a study of shared clonotypes between healthy human individuals. General study results and limits: Across a handful of donors, naive CD4 shared around 5.4%, naive CD8 more than 3%, memory CD4 more than 2%, memory CD8 0.4%. Sequencing depth was a factor that was expected to affect clonotype sharing among donors.

This table comes from immunoSEQ multiplex PCR, and its TCRdb copy is limited to in-frame clones, with some not included. This sample has a few million clones, with 85% to 95% found just once. Sequences were obtained from naive CD4+ T cells from PBMCs. Subset: CD45RA+ positively selected. The receptor was derived from a man aged 18 to 35 in good health. Some clones in this sample may be carry-over from other donors' samples. The chain employs TRBV5-6 and TRBJ1-4, with TRBD1 as a possible D gene (6 bases). CDR3 nucleotide sequence: TGTGCCAGCAGCTTGTTTGCCAGGGGAGCGGAAAAACTGTTTTTT. This codes for CASSLFARGAEKLFF.